These T cell receptor beta chains were read from a single sample in a study of T cells in Graves' hyperthyroidism and ophthalmopathy. MiXCR, applied by TCRdb to the multiplex PCR reads, yields one record per CDR3 protein. The sample has hundreds of thousands of distinct CDR3 sequences; roughly 13% are singletons. Sequencing was performed on blood. Every receptor here comes from a woman between 18 and 29 years old with Graves' hyperthyroidism. Both conserved end residues are part of each CDR3. D genes are given only for firm matches. Size is stated for part of the rows, as once, few or many counts, or as a class when the clone is expanded.

size,D,J,V,DNA,CDR3
many,.,TRBJ1-6,TRBV12-3/TRBV12-4,TGTGCCACCTCGTTCGGCTATAATTCACCCCTCCACTTT,CATSFGYNSPLHF
many,.,TRBJ2-5,TRBV28,TGTGCCAGCCAGTCCCAAGAGACCCAGTACTTC,CASQSQETQYF
many,.,TRBJ1-1,TRBV12-3/TRBV12-4,TGTGCCAGCAGTCGAGGGGGAGTTGAAGCTTTCTTT,CASSRGGVEAFF
many,.,TRBJ1-2,TRBV20-1,TGCAGTGCTACGGGCAGGCCCGACGGGGGCTACACCTTC,CSATGRPDGGYTF
few,.,TRBJ1-3,TRBV9,TGTGCCAGCAGCGCATACAGGGATAACACCATATATTTT,CASSAYRDNTIYF
.,TRBD1,TRBJ2-7,TRBV4-3,TGCGCCAGCAGCCGGGGGTGGGACAGCTCCTACGAGCAGTACTTC,CASSRGWDSSYEQYF
few,TRBD1,TRBJ1-1,TRBV10-3,TGTGCCATCAGTGAGTTTACAGGGGGCACTGAAGCTTTCTTT,CAISEFTGGTEAFF
many,.,TRBJ2-1,TRBV7-9,TGTGCCAGCAGCTTAAGGGATCTGGCGAATGAGCAGTTCTTC,CASSLRDLANEQFF
many,.,TRBJ1-5,TRBV15,TGTGCCACCAGCAGAGACAGATCTGGCCTTAATCAGCCCCAGCATTTT,CATSRDRSGLNQPQHF
.,TRBD1,TRBJ2-7,TRBV20-1,TGCAGCCGAACTACTCGGACAGGGGGAGAGCAGTACTTC,CSRTTRTGGEQYF